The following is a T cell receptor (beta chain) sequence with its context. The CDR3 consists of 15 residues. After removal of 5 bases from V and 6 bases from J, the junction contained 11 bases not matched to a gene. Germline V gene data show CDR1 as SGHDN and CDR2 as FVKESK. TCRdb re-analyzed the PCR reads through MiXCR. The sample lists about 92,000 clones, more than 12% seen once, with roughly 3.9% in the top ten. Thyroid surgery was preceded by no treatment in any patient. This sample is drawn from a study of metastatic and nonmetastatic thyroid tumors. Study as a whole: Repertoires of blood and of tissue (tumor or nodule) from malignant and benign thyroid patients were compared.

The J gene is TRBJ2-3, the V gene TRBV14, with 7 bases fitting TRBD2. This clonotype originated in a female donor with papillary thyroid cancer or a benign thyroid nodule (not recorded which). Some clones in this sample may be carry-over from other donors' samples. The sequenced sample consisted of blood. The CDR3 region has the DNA TGTGCCAGCAGCAACCGGGACTACCCCAGGGATACGCAGTATTTT. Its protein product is CASSNRDYPRDTQYF.